This TCR beta chain came from a study of shared clonotypes between healthy human individuals. Overall study results and limits: Against clonotypes common to all four donors, non-shared ones had lower generation probabilities.

Memory CD4+ cells were the fraction left after CD45RA+ naive selection. Comment on this clone: Antigen: not known.

Over several immunoSEQ plates, each subset's genomic DNA was distributed in even portions. The protocol was immunoSEQ multiplex PCR, while the TCRdb copy is restricted to in-frame clones and leaves out a portion. The table lists approximately 1.1 million clones, 75% to 85% of them singletons. V was clipped by 5 bases and J by 2 bases; unmatched bases: 4. The CDR3 totals 15 residues. The germline V gene has CDR1 SGHTA and CDR2 FQGNSA. Sequencing used memory CD4+ T cells from PBMCs. Subset given: CD45RA-negative fraction. This chain joins TRBV7-2 and TRBJ2-7, with TRBD2 matching 12 bases. The sequence came from a man younger than 35 in good health. Some clones in this sample may be carry-over from other donors' samples. The DNA for the CDR3 is TGTGCCAGCAGCCGACTAGCGGGAGAGACCTACGAGCAGTACTTC. Residues: CASSRLAGETYEQYF.